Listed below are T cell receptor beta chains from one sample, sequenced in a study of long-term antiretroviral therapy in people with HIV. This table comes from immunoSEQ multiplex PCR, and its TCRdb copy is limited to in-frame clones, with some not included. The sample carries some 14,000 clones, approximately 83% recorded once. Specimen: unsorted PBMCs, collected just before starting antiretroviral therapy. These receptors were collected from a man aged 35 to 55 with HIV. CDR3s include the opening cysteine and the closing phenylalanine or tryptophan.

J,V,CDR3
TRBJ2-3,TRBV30,CAWSVPRSSGRTDTQYF
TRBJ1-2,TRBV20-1,CSVPHGEGYTF
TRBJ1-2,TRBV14,CASSQQGQAGTYGYTF
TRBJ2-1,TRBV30,CAWSVGGSGIYEQFF
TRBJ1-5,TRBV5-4,CASSFDSNQPQHF
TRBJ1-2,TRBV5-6,CASSLSGQGGSGYTF
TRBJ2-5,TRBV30,CAWSAGGTNQETQYF
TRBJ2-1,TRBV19,CASSIRFADNEQFF
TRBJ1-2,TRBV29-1,CSVERAGANYGYTF
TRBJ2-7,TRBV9,CASSVGGSGSYEQYF
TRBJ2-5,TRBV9,CASSAGPQETQYF
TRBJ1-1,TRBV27,CASSLPGTGRAFF
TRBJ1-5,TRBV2,CASMGGGQPQHF
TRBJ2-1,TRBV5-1,CASSLRDRGTEQFF
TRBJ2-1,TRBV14,CASSPRTGIGVGNEQFF
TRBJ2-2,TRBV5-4,CASSADPRGTGELFF
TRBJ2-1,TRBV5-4,CASSFSWNNEQFF
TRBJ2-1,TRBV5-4,CASSLGGSYNEQFF
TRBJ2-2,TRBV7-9,CASSRDRTNTGELFF
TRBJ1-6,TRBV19,CASSILSSDNNSPLHF
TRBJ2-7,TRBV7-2,CASSLGQLYEQYF
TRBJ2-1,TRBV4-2,CASSWDGGGTDIYTNEQFF
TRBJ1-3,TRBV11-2,CASSSYPRSSGNTIYF
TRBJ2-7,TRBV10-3,CAISVVSYEQYF
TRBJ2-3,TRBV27,CASRTGLLSTDTQYF
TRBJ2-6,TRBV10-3,CATVGGRGANVLTF
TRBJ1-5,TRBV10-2,CASSPQGADQPQHF
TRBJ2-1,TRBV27,CASSLWGQGSNEQFF
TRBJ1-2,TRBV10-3,CAISDYGNYGYTF
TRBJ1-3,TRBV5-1,CASSTEPQSSGNTIYF
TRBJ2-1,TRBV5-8,CASSLEMSGSWGLNEQFF
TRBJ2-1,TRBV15,CATSRTSETYNEQFF
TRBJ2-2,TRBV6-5,CASSYSWGGTGELFF
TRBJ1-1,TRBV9,CASSVVPGGYTEAFF
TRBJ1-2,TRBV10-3,CAISESYRGIGDYGYTF
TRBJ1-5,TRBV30,CAWSSWTGDYQPQHF
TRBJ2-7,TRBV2,CASSPEVGGGQEQYF
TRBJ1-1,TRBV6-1,CASSEALGTEAFF
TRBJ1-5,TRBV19,CASSIIGGRGQPQHF
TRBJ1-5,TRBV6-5,CASSSPGTYSNQPQHF
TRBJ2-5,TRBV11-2,CASSWGQVETQYF
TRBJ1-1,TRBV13,CASSFTGPNTEAFF
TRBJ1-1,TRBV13,CASSGQGTANTEAFF
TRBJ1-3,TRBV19,CASSIAGARPGNTIYF
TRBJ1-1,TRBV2,CASRGVYTEAFF
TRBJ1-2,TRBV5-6,CASSLGRGFYGYTF
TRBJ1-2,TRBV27,CASSLSSGGHYGYTF
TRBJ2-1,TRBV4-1,CASSQVAGGRYEQFF